The 2 T cell receptor beta chains below were found in one sample sequenced in a study of shared clonotypes between healthy human individuals (dated by TCRdb to the early 2020s). Library creation used the immunoSEQ multiplex PCR assay. TCRdb holds this immuneACCESS table with in-frame rearrangements only. Some clones are missing; in checked studies, unresolved V genes explain under half, and the rest has no known cause. Within this sample are 950,000 to 1,300,000 clones, with about 77% of them counted one time only. Approximately 1.5% of the sample is taken by the ten largest. The material sequenced was memory CD4+ T cells sorted from blood. The sample's cell subset or site label is to be understood as: CD45RA-negative fraction. The receptors were gathered from a man younger than 35 in good health.

V usage is TRBV10-3 and J usage is TRBJ2-7; TRBD1 agrees at 10 bases. Germline lookup yields CDR1 ENHRY and CDR2 SYGVKD. V dropped 8 bases and J dropped 5; count of bases not matched to a gene: 3. CDR3 size: 12 residues. The CDR3 nucleotides read TGTGCCATCGGGGGGACAGGGGACGAGCAGTACTTC. It yields the protein CAIGGTGDEQYF.

This clone showed up just once. The CDR3: CASSTTGGKGAGELFF. The DNA of the CDR3 is TGTGCCAGCAGCACGACAGGGGGCAAGGGGGCCGGGGAGCTGTTTTTT. The V call is TRBV5-4, the J call TRBJ2-2, with 10 positions matching TRBD1. Germline V CDR1 and CDR2: SGHNT, YYREEE (reference sequence). The V and J ends lost 4 bases and 6 bases, in that order; junction bases with no gene match: 9. The CDR3 runs to 16 residues.